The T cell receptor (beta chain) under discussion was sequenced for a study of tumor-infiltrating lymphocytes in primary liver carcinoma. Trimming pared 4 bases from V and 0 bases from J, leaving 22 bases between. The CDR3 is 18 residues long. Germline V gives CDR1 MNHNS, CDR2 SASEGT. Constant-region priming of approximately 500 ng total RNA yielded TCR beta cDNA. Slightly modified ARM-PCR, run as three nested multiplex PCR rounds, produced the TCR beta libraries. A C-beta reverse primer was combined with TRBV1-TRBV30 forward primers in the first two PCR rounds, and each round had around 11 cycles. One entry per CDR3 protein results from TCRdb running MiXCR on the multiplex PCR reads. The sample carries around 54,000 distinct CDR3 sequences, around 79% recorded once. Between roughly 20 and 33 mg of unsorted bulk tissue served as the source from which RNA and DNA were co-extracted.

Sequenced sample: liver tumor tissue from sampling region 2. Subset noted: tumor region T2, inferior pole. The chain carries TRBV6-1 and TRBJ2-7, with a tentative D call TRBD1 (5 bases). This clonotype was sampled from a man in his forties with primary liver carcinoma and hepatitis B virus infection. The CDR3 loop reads CASSATDSWRLTSYEQYF. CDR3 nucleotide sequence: TGTGCCAGCAGTGCTACAGACAGTTGGCGCCTGACCTCCTACGAGCAGTACTTC.